This T cell receptor (beta chain) was captured in a study of regulatory T cells in long-lasting Graves disease (dated by TCRdb to the early 2020s). Context from the whole study: Patients with newly diagnosed Graves' disease had been on antithyroid drugs for under 3 months. This study used TCR sequencing and RNA sequencing of peripheral blood to compare persistent Graves' disease patients against newly diagnosed Graves' disease patients. The study was conducted in China and was registered as a clinical trial. A total of some 33 samples were covered by TCR sequencing, comprising approximately 13 persistent and approximately 20 newly diagnosed Graves' disease patients.

CDR1 and CDR2, per the germline V gene, are SGHRS and YFSETQ. V is clipped by 0 bases and J by 2 bases, and the sequence between their germline boundaries is 7 bases long. Inclusive of the bounding cysteine and phenylalanine, the CDR3 is 14 residues long. The sequence is cut down to CDR3 DNA, 42 bases in frame from base 1. Preparation of the library involved multiplex PCR. The instrument given in TCRdb is Illumina HiSeq 4000. iRepertoire HTBI primers and Arm-PCR amplification of CDR3 regions were used to construct TCR beta libraries. PCR products were gel purified before sequencing. In the source study's methods: A total of 62 TRBV and under 15 TRBJ segments were identified across samples and were used for gene usage analysis of CDR3 amino acid clonotypes. COPE and FqMerger were used to merge the filtered high-quality paired reads into contigs. BLAST was used to align contigs to IMGT TRBV, TRBD and TRBJ reference genes, with CDR3 defined following IMGT. Highly expanded clones were defined as clonotypes with a frequency above 0.1%. Shannon entropy was used to measure repertoire diversity, and the Gini coefficient was used to measure V-J evenness. A clonotype found in more than one individual was treated as public. TCRdb handled the public reads itself, with Q25 trimming in fastp and clone calling in MiXCR, and kept productive beta chains. Rows with one shared CDR3 protein collapse into an entry with the most common genes and DNA. The V and J calls, along with clone size, are taken from TCRdb and not from the paper's own processing. For this sample the table gives around 450,000 distinct CDR3 sequences, of which approximately 15% were detected only once. The ten top clones hold approximately 7.8% of the sample.

Taken with the paper, the label for time point translates to: newly diagnosed GD, antithyroid drugs for less than 3 months. For both TCR sequencing and RNA sequencing, RNA was extracted from PBMCs using TRIzol. Graves' disease was diagnosed according to American Thyroid Association guidelines. Recruitment of patients was carried out at an endocrinology department in Xi'an, China. Each patient gave 9 to 10 milliliters of peripheral blood, collected in an EDTA anticoagulant tube. Ficoll Paque Plus density gradient separation was used to isolate PBMCs, and no further T cell sorting was performed. An Agilent 2100 Bioanalyzer and agarose gel were used to assess RNA quality, and a NanoDrop 2000 was used to measure RNA concentration. This clonotype appeared many times. What antigen it recognizes has not been identified. Base-call qualities are not available, and no considerably larger clone is one nucleotide away.

The investigation overall reported the following: Compared with newly diagnosed patients, persistent Graves' disease patients had lower TCR Shannon entropy and fewer highly expanded clones, which suggests clonal expansion. TRBV28, TRBJ1-2 and TRBJ2-5 were preferentially used in persistent disease, while TRBV20-1 and TRBJ2-1 were favored in newly diagnosed disease. The study examined only peripheral blood because the primary lesion, thyroid tissue, could not be accessed. Persistent patients shared more public clonotypes among themselves (around 2,500) than newly diagnosed patients did (more than 850). The small sample size was acknowledged by the authors as a limitation that may reduce accuracy. Sequencing and analysis were restricted to the TCR beta chain.

These data are also associated with another study on T cells in Graves' hyperthyroidism and ophthalmopathy. The second paper states: A patient counted as having stable Graves' hyperthyroidism if no progression to ophthalmopathy occurred over 18 months of follow-up. The hyperthyroidism patients were between 18 and 65 years old and newly diagnosed, with a disease duration of less than 2 months. Patients with uncontrolled infections, other autoimmune diseases, pregnancy or lactation were excluded. Diagnoses were established on the basis of clinical symptoms, serum thyroxine and TRAb, thyroid ultrasound, and orbital computed tomography. The first round of RT-PCR for the TCR CDR3 was performed with the HTBI primer set and the Qiagen OneStep RT-PCR kit. Most expanded thyroid clonotypes (frequency above 0.001) were also found in blood, which suggests that blood repertoires may mirror thyroid immune responses. A 13 V-J signature model separated ophthalmopathy from stable hyperthyroidism, with around 91% sensitivity and just under 84% specificity in cross-validation and 80%/75% in testing. During validation, the model predicted progression to ophthalmopathy a median of approximately 6.5 months ahead of onset, with approximately 71% sensitivity and about 75% specificity. TCR V-J signatures able to tell the groups apart were searched for in a discovery cohort of 95 to 100 patients, of whom 43 had Graves' ophthalmopathy and 57 had stable Graves' hyperthyroidism. Prospective prediction of ophthalmopathy was tested in an independent validation cohort consisting of some 19 hyperthyroidism patients and 17 patients who later progressed to ophthalmopathy. For training and testing, the approximately 92 patients in the discovery cohort were randomly divided in a 7:3 ratio. In about six Graves' hyperthyroidism patients, the study also compared T-cell repertoires from thyroid tissue with T-cell repertoires from blood. Once sampling was done, hyperthyroidism patients were given methimazole at a starting dose of 30 mg daily, whereas ophthalmopathy patients were given high-dose intravenous methylprednisolone. Libraries were constructed in a second round of multiplex PCR, after which size selection and purification were carried out. The libraries were sequenced on an Illumina HiSeq2000 using paired-end 100 bp reads. SOAPnuke was used to process the raw data, removing reads that contained adapters or uncalled bases, had a mean Phred below 15, or lacked an exact match to the constant primer or identifier. COPE v1.2.5 was used to merge high-quality paired reads, and clonotypes were defined as unique nucleotide sequences. Clonotypes were aligned to IMGT TRBV, TRBD and TRBJ reference segments using MiTCR v1.1. The analysis was restricted to V-J combinations with a frequency above 0.0001, which together covered 99.2% of the repertoires. A TCS score was defined as the ratio between F50 (clonal expansion) and ExV (chaos), using BLOSUM62-based TCRdist between CDR3 peptides within each V-J. Welch's t-statistics and random forest reduced 514 V-J features to 13, which were used in a naive Bayes classifier (R e1071). Sample size was not statistically predetermined, and investigators were not blinded to group allocation. TCR Vbeta CDR3 sequencing of 140 or so peripheral blood samples (over 40 ophthalmopathy, 70 to 85 hyperthyroidism and some 17 progressor patients) is reported in the paper.

The TCR sequence derives from a woman aged 40 to 50 with Graves disease. Donor details come from another sample of the same person, matched by shared clones. The source material was peripheral blood mononuclear cells (PBMCs), sampled at new diagnosis, from a patient treated with antithyroid drugs. This receptor chain uses TRBV5-1 and TRBJ2-3; there is no confident call for the D gene. The nucleotide sequence reads as follows: TGCGCCAGCAGCTTGGACCCAACCACAGATACGCAGTATTTT. Its protein reads: CASSLDPTTDTQYF.